The 27 T cell receptor beta chains below were found in one sample sequenced in a study of siplizumab effects on memory and regulatory T cells. TCRdb's table, derived via immunoSEQ multiplex PCR, lists solely in-frame clones and lacks some. The sample records tens of thousands of clones, 95% to 98% being singletons. Sequenced input: naive CD8+ T cells sorted from blood. These receptors all come from a human donor in good health.

The chain recombines TRBV7-6 with TRBJ2-7; D call uncertain. Trimming stripped 5 bases from V and 7 bases from J, with 9 bases between. This CDR3 region has 11 residues. In germline, CDR1 is SGHVS, CDR2 FNYEAQ. The CDR3 coding sequence is TGTGCCAGCAGCATTAGTCGGGAGCAGTACTTC. Translating gives CASSISREQYF.

The chain's CDR3 is CASSLTRDTTYEQYF. Here the CDR3 DNA reads TGTGCCAGCAGCTTAACCCGGGACACTACGTACGAGCAGTACTTC. J is TRBJ2-7 and V is TRBV11-3, with D perhaps TRBD1 (6 bases). The germline V gene encodes CDR1 SGHNT and CDR2 YENEEA. The CDR3 length is 15 residues. V dropped 2 bases and J dropped 4 bases, with 15 bases sitting between them.

The chain links TRBV29-1 to TRBJ2-7; 7 nucleotides align to TRBD1. Germline CDR1 reads SQVTM; CDR2 reads ANQGSEA. With V trimmed by 2 bases and J by 3 bases, 7 bases remained unmatched. The CDR3 contains 14 residues. The CDR3 DNA sequence: TGCAGCGTTGAATTGGCAGGGGGTAACTACGAGCAGTACTTC. Its protein product is CSVELAGGNYEQYF.

As to this clone: This sample includes further DNA sequences coding for the same CDR3. This rearrangement joins TRBV7-9 to TRBJ2-7; possibly TRBD1 for D (6 bases). There are 13 residues in the CDR3. V was cut by 3 bases and J by 0 bases, with 6 bases left in between. Germline loops: CDR1 SEHNR, CDR2 FQNEAQ (reference sequence). CDR3 nucleotide sequence: TGTGCCAGCAGCTTGGACAGCTCCTACGAGCAGTACTTC. Translation gives CASSLDSSYEQYF.

This clone was picked up one time. The chain couples TRBV10-1 to TRBJ2-3, with 8 positions matching TRBD2. CDR3 length equals 14 residues. CDR1 WNHNN and CDR2 SYGVQD come from the germline V gene (reference sequence). V gave up 3 bases and J gave up 7 bases; unmatched junction bases: 6. CDR3 in amino acids: CASSETSGSNTQYF. The DNA of the CDR3 is TGCGCCAGCAGTGAAACAAGCGGGAGTAATACGCAGTATTTT.

This chain joins TRBV9 and TRBJ2-7; 9 bases are a match to TRBD1. V lost 0 bases and J lost 5; bases outside the gene matches: 3. This CDR3 has 14 amino acids. Germline lookup yields CDR1 SGDLS and CDR2 YYNGEE. This chain's CDR3 is CASSVGTGDNEQYF. The CDR3 nucleotides are TGTGCCAGCAGCGTAGGGACAGGGGATAACGAGCAGTACTTC.

The V and J genes are TRBV30 and TRBJ2-5; D is possibly TRBD1 or TRBD2 (5 bases each). Per the germline V gene, CDR1 is GTSNPN and CDR2 is SVGIG (reference sequence). V lost 3 bases and J 5 bases, leaving 19 bases between the germline ends. The CDR3 sequence is 15 residues long. The CDR3 DNA reads TGTGCCTGGAGCCAAACGGGGCTCTCGGGGGAGACCCAGTACTTC. Its translation: CAWSQTGLSGETQYF.

This clone came up once. The chain is built from TRBV6-5 and TRBJ1-1; unclear D gene. Germline loops: CDR1 MNHEY, CDR2 SVGAGI. V shed 7 bases and J shed 2 bases, with 11 bases lying between them. The CDR3 runs 13 residues. CDR3 protein: CASNNDGNTEAFF. CDR3 in DNA: TGTGCCAGCAATAACGACGGTAACACTGAAGCTTTCTTT.

The chain joins TRBV19 to TRBJ2-1; D may be TRBD1 or TRBD2 (5 bases each). Trimming pared 0 bases from V and 4 bases from J, leaving 7 bases between. The CDR3 has 14 residues. CDR1 and CDR2 from the germline V gene are LNHDA and SQIVND (reference sequence). CDR3 DNA: TGTGCCAGTAGTATAGAGGGGGATTACAATGAGCAGTTCTTC. Its translation: CASSIEGDYNEQFF.

The rearrangement uses TRBV28 and TRBJ2-5; D is ambiguous. The V gene lost 1 base and the J gene lost 9 bases, with 21 bases spanning the gap. CDR1 MDHEN and CDR2 SYDVKM come from the germline V gene. This CDR3 has 16 residues. The CDR3 DNA reads TGTGCCAGCAGTTTATTTGTGAAAAGTGGGCTTAAGGCCCAGTACTTC. It is translated as CASSLFVKSGLKAQYF.

The chain combines TRBV12-5 with TRBJ2-1, with 10 bases aligning to TRBD2. V shed 4 bases and J 8 bases; nucleotides not matched to a gene: 11. Germline V lookup: CDR1 LGHNT, CDR2 FRNRAP. CDR3 size: 16 residues. The CDR3 region has the DNA TGTGCTAGTGGTTCTCCCCTAGCGGGAGACGGTGATGAGCAGTTCTTC. Its translation: CASGSPLAGDGDEQFF.

The chain couples TRBV7-2 to TRBJ2-7; the match to TRBD2 covers 7 bases. Germline loops: CDR1 SGHTA, CDR2 FQGNSA. The CDR3 extends over 16 amino acids. The ends lost 4 bases at V and 0 bases at J; junction bases unmatched: 9. The chain's CDR3 is CASSWAVGGGSYEQYF. The CDR3 DNA follows: TGTGCCAGCAGCTGGGCGGTAGGCGGGGGCTCCTACGAGCAGTACTTC.

This clone was found once. V is TRBV6-5 and J is TRBJ2-2; no clear D gene. The CDR3 loop spans 15 amino acids. With 2 bases removed from V and 5 bases from J, the gap between germline ends came to 12 bases. Germline CDR1 and CDR2: MNHEY and SVGAGI. The CDR3 sequence: CASSYALLGTGELFF. DNA of the CDR3: TGTGCCAGCAGTTACGCCCTCCTCGGAACCGGGGAGCTGTTTTTT.

This rearrangement joins TRBV29-1 to TRBJ2-2; D possibly uses TRBD1 or TRBD2 (5 bases each). Germline assignment: CDR1 SQVTM and CDR2 ANQGSEA. Trimming cost V 7 bases and J 1 base, with 13 bases left between them. There are 14 residues in the CDR3. DNA of the CDR3: TGCAGCGCCCGGGACCCAAAGAACACCGGGGAGCTGTTTTTT. Its protein product is CSARDPKNTGELFF.

V is TRBV6-1 and J is TRBJ1-1; possibly TRBD1 for D (5 bases). CDR3 length: 12 amino acids. Trimming stripped 6 bases from V and 14 bases from J, with 19 bases between. The germline gives CDR1 MNHNS, CDR2 SASEGT. This CDR3 reads CASRQETPQIFF. Written as DNA, the CDR3 is TGTGCCAGCAGACAGGAGACTCCCCAGATATTCTTT.

The chain links TRBV11-3 to TRBJ2-7; a weak D match, TRBD2 (6 bases). Germline CDR1 reads SGHNT; CDR2 reads YENEEA. V was cut by 5 bases and J by 3 bases, with 17 bases left in between. CDR3 length: 15 amino acids. The CDR3 region is CASSPRGILGYEQYF. The DNA of the CDR3 is TGTGCCAGCAGCCCTCGGGGGATCCTGGGCTACGAGCAGTACTTC.

V and J are TRBV29-1 and TRBJ2-7, with 9 bases identical to TRBD1. Germline lookup yields CDR1 SQVTM and CDR2 ANQGSEA. The CDR3 is 16 amino acids. With 1 base clipped from V and 2 bases from J, the junction kept 9 bases outside the gene matches. The CDR3 nucleotides read TGCAGCGTTGAAGGGGATATTCGGACAGGGGCCTACGAGCAGTACTTC. This sequence encodes CSVEGDIRTGAYEQYF.

The chain carries TRBV9 and TRBJ2-3; 9 nucleotides match TRBD1. J was trimmed by 8 bases and V by 4 bases; bases with no gene match: 14. CDR1 is SGDLS and CDR2 is YYNGEE in the germline V gene. The CDR3 contains 16 residues. The DNA of the CDR3 is TGTGCCAGCAGCCCGTCGGAGGACAGGGGTTGGGGTACGCAGTATTTT. Translation gives CASSPSEDRGWGTQYF. Combining the CDR3 with reference TRBV9 and TRBJ2-3 gives the whole variable domain DSGVTQTPKHLITATGQRVTLRCSPRSGDLSVYWYQQSLDQGLQFLIQYYNGEERAKGNILERFSAQQFPDLHSELNLSSLELGDSALYFCASSPSEDRGWGTQYFGPGTRLTVL.

This clone was counted a single time. V usage is TRBV19 and J usage is TRBJ1-6; no definite D call. Trimming removed 5 bases from V and 5 bases from J, with 10 bases in between. This CDR3 contains 14 residues. Germline CDR1 reads LNHDA; CDR2 reads SQIVND (reference sequence). As DNA, the CDR3 is TGTGCCAGTAGTTTCGCAGGAAATAATTCACCCCTCCACTTT. Translating it yields CASSFAGNNSPLHF.

In this sample, this clone turned up a few times. V is TRBV28 and J is TRBJ2-1; D is unresolved. CDR1 is MDHEN and CDR2 is SYDVKM in the germline V gene. This CDR3 has 12 residues. V was cut by 1 base and J by 5 bases, with 3 bases left in between. The CDR3 region is CASSLSDNEQFF. CDR3 in DNA: TGTGCCAGCAGTTTATCTGACAATGAGCAGTTCTTC.

The chain uses TRBV7-2 and TRBJ2-7; no definite D call. Per germline, CDR1 SGHTA and CDR2 FQGNSA. V lost 2 bases and J lost 5, with 19 bases in between. The CDR3 has 16 residues. CDR3 loop: CASSLIMGSRPHEQYF. The CDR3 region has the DNA TGTGCCAGCAGCTTAATCATGGGGTCTCGTCCCCACGAGCAGTACTTC.

The J gene is TRBJ2-2, the V gene TRBV5-6; no clear D gene. V was pared by 1 base and J by 6 bases, with 7 bases between. From germline, CDR1 is SGHDT and CDR2 YYEEEE. The CDR3 spans 13 residues. This CDR3 reads CASSLFGAGELFF. CDR3 sequence (DNA): TGTGCCAGCAGCTTGTTCGGTGCCGGGGAGCTGTTTTTT.

This chain uses TRBV27 with TRBJ2-5; 8 bases are shared with TRBD1. Germline CDR1 and CDR2: MNHEY and SMNVEV (reference sequence). Unmatched junction bases numbered 8, after V lost 3 bases and J lost 5 bases. The CDR3 loop spans 15 amino acids. The CDR3 loop reads CASSFGRGRVETQYF. CDR3 coding DNA: TGTGCCAGCAGTTTCGGCAGGGGGCGCGTTGAGACCCAGTACTTC.

The V and J genes are TRBV7-3 and TRBJ1-1; 7 nucleotides align to TRBD1. Germline values: CDR1 SGHTA, CDR2 FQGTGA. The CDR3 loop spans 16 amino acids. V lost 6 bases to trimming and J lost 5 bases; unmatched junction nucleotides: 15. The chain's CDR3 is CASRNTGAPPGTEAFF. CDR3 DNA sequence: TGTGCCAGCAGAAATACAGGGGCCCCTCCTGGGACTGAAGCTTTCTTT.

V is TRBV27 and J is TRBJ2-3; D is undetermined. Per germline, CDR1 MNHEY and CDR2 SMNVEV (reference sequence). V was shortened by 2 bases and J by 2 bases, with 5 bases between the two germline ends. The length of the CDR3 is 13 residues. CDR3 residues: CASSLVNTDTQYF. The CDR3 DNA reads as TGTGCCAGCAGTTTAGTCAACACAGATACGCAGTATTTT.

The CDR3 loop reads CASLSWALDETQYF. The CDR3 DNA reads as TGTGCTAGTCTCTCCTGGGCTTTGGATGAGACCCAGTACTTC. This sequence joins TRBV12-5 and TRBJ2-5; the D is unclear. V was trimmed by 8 bases and J by 5 bases, leaving 18 bases between them. The germline V gene has CDR1 LGHNT and CDR2 FRNRAP. The CDR3 length is 14 residues. Full variable domain (outside the CDR3, taken from reference TRBV12-5 and TRBJ2-5): DARVTQTPRHKVTEMGQEVTMRCQPILGHNTVFWYRQTMMQGLELLAYFRNRAPLDDSGMPKDRFSAEMPDATLATLKIQPSEPRDSAVYFCASLSWALDETQYFGPGTRLLVL.

V gene TRBV20-1 combines with J gene TRBJ1-2; D is uncertain. Per germline, CDR1 DFQATT and CDR2 SNEGSKA (reference sequence). The V end was cut by 5 bases, the J end by 3 bases, with 4 bases between. The CDR3 is made up of 10 amino acids. The CDR3 reads CSALDYGYTF. DNA of the CDR3: TGCAGTGCTCTGGACTATGGCTACACCTTC.